This record concerns one T cell receptor (beta chain) sequence. The antigen remains undetermined. The study amplified TCR beta CDR3 regions using RNA transcripts. First-round RT-PCR used HTBI primers; second-round multiplex PCR followed. From the multiplex PCR reads, TCRdb called clonotypes with MiXCR, one entry per CDR3 protein. The sample holds 200,000 to 250,000 distinct CDR3 sequences, roughly a fifth seen once. This sample was taken from a study of Graves' ophthalmopathy and Graves' hyperthyroidism. Findings of the study overall: With roughly 88% sensitivity and 70% to 82% specificity, a 13-signature model separated ophthalmopathy from stable hyperthyroidism.

Trimming removed 6 bases from V and 5 bases from J; junction bases left unmatched: 8. This CDR3 has 16 amino acids. The receptor comes from a woman aged 50 to 65 with Graves' ophthalmopathy. Sequencing was carried out using peripheral blood. The chain recombines TRBV12-3 or TRBV12-4 with TRBJ2-5; 14 positions agree with TRBD2. DNA of the CDR3: TGTGCCAGCAGCCGGGGACTAGCGGGAGCAAGGGAGACCCAGTACTTC. This codes for CASSRGLAGARETQYF.